Described below is a single T cell receptor (beta chain) sequence and its context. This record belongs to a study of blood T cell repertoires in COVID-19. Background on the study: Sites across the United States, Italy and Spain contributed samples from acute and convalescent COVID-19. The analysed material was cDNA or gDNA that came from T cells, B-cell-depleted T cells, or PBMCs.

Seattle enrolled patients during active infection and tracked them longitudinally. As originally analysed: Estimation of nucleated cell counts was performed using reference gene primer amplification. The table came from immunoSEQ multiplex PCR; TCRdb's copy has only in-frame clones and leaves some out. D and trimming come from the DNA, and the V and J calls and clone size come from that table. The sample carries approximately 180,000 clones, roughly 81% recorded once. The CDR3 consists of 15 residues. Looked up from germline, CDR1 is SGHTS and CDR2 is YDEGEE. Germline trimming cut 4 bases from V and 5 bases from J; bases unmatched to any gene: 10.

This clonotype was obtained from a woman of 80 years or more with COVID-19, enrolled during active disease. The sequenced sample consisted of peripheral blood. The chain combines TRBV5-8 with TRBJ2-5, with TRBD1 matching over 8 bases. In nucleotides, the CDR3 is TGTGCCAGCAGCCTGTTAGACAGGGGCTGGGAGACCCAGTACTTC. This encodes CASSLLDRGWETQYF.